This T cell receptor (beta chain) was captured in a study of metastatic and nonmetastatic thyroid tumors. About the study: From malignant and benign thyroid patients, repertoires in blood and in tumor or nodule tissue were compared.

This clone was seen a handful of times. What it binds is not known. General observations from the study: Reported TCR beta diversity, measured in blood and tumor, was significantly higher for malignant thyroid tumors than for benign nodules.

Per the original methods: Construction of a distant-metastasis classifier for papillary thyroid cancer relied on CDR3 differences across clinicopathological groups. TCRdb re-processed the PCR reads through MiXCR. The authors' filters were not applied to this entry. This table holds about 33,000 clones, about a sixth found once. Germline CDR1 reads LGHNT; CDR2 reads FRNRAP. This CDR3 has 14 residues. Trimming cost V 2 bases and J 3 bases, with 11 bases left between them. Every patient underwent thyroid surgery untreated. The TCR sequence derives from a female donor with papillary thyroid cancer or a benign thyroid nodule (not recorded which). Some clones in this sample may be carry-over from other donors' samples. The sequencing input was blood. The chain employs TRBV12-5 and TRBJ2-7; possible D gene TRBD1, 5 bases. CDR3 residues: CASGLYRWGYEQYF. The CDR3, as DNA: TGTGCTAGTGGTTTGTACAGGTGGGGCTACGAGCAGTACTTC.